The next 18 T cell receptor beta chains were all read from a single sample in a study of T cell changes during pregnancy in multiple sclerosis (dated by TCRdb to between 2018 and 2020). To prepare the library, the immunoSEQ multiplex PCR assay was applied. Imported from immuneACCESS, the table was reduced by TCRdb to in-frame sequences with V and J called. These copies leave out some clones; in studies compared against another copy, an unresolved V gene accounts for under half, and the cause of the remainder is not known. This sample has roughly 40,000 clones in its table, and 91% of those were observed once. Of the sample, roughly 0.75% falls within the top ten clones. Sample: CD4+ T cells from peripheral blood mononuclear cells, taken before pregnancy. The receptors derive from a female donor with multiple sclerosis, enrolled in a pregnancy study.

The gene calls are TRBV7-2 and TRBJ2-3; 10 bases match TRBD2. The CDR3 spans 15 residues. Germline CDR1 SGHTA, CDR2 FQGNSA. The V gene end was trimmed by 1 base and the J gene end by 8 bases; junction bases not matched to a gene: 6. CDR3 in DNA: TGTGCCAGCAGCTTAGGTAGCGGGGGGACGGGTACGCAGTATTTT. It translates to CASSLGSGGTGTQYF.

The rearrangement links TRBV4-3 to TRBJ2-1; TRBD1 matches at 9 bases. This CDR3 is built from 15 residues. CDR1 is LGHNA and CDR2 is YSLEER in the germline V gene. J gave up 5 bases and V 3 bases, and 5 bases lay outside the gene matches. The CDR3, as DNA: TGCGCCAGCAGCCAGCCTGACAGGGGGAACAATGAGCAGTTCTTC. Translating it yields CASSQPDRGNNEQFF.

The chain couples TRBV6-5 to TRBJ1-3, with TRBD1 identical over 7 bases. J was trimmed by 4 bases and V by 0 bases; bases with no gene match: 3. The CDR3 spans 15 residues. The germline gives CDR1 MNHEY, CDR2 SVGAGI. The CDR3 DNA sequence: TGTGCCAGCAGTTACTCCCACAGGGGAGGAAACACCATATATTTT. This encodes CASSYSHRGGNTIYF.

The chain is built from TRBV11-2 and TRBJ2-5; 8 bases map to TRBD1. The ends lost 5 bases at V and 4 bases at J; junction bases unmatched: 6. The CDR3 is 14 residues long. CDR1 SGHAT and CDR2 FQNNGV come from the germline V gene. The CDR3 region is CASSQNRGAETQYF. CDR3 DNA sequence: TGTGCCAGCAGCCAAAACAGGGGGGCAGAGACCCAGTACTTC.

The chain combines TRBV7-9 with TRBJ1-4; 7 bases fit TRBD1. V gave up 5 bases and J gave up 2 bases; unmatched junction bases: 5. The CDR3 has 15 residues. Germline V gene data show CDR1 as SEHNR and CDR2 as FQNEAQ (reference sequence). The CDR3 spells CASSQGGGTNEKLFF. CDR3 sequence (DNA): TGTGCCAGCAGCCAGGGGGGAGGCACTAATGAAAAACTGTTTTTT.

The CDR3 loop reads CASSQVGRTRDNEQFF. CDR3 bases: TGCGCCAGCAGCCAAGTTGGGAGGACTAGGGACAATGAGCAGTTCTTC. The chain couples TRBV4-1 to TRBJ2-1; 7 bases are a match to TRBD2. The CDR3 consists of 16 residues. Germline V gives CDR1 MGHRA, CDR2 YSYEKL. The trim removed 1 base at V and 5 bases at J, leaving 8 bases unmatched.

V is TRBV21-1 and J is TRBJ1-1. TRBV21-1 is labeled a pseudogene. This CDR3 has 16 residues. CDR3 bases: TGTGCCAGCAGCAAAGCCCTTCGCGATACCAACACTGAAGCTTTCTTT. Translated, it gives CASSKALRDTNTEAFF.

This chain joins TRBV6-4 and TRBJ2-3; D may be TRBD2 (7 bases). This CDR3 is built from 15 residues. Trimming pared 5 bases from V and 5 bases from J, leaving 17 bases between. Per the germline V gene, CDR1 is MRHNA and CDR2 is SNTAGT. DNA for the CDR3: TGTGCCAGCAGTTCGGGGGGCCCCAGGGGAGATACGCAGTATTTT. Translating it yields CASSSGGPRGDTQYF.

This chain links TRBV7-8 with TRBJ1-2; TRBD1 matches 9 bases. After removal of 5 bases from V and 3 bases from J, the junction contained 7 bases not matched to a gene. CDR1 SGHVS and CDR2 FQNEAQ come from the germline V gene. This CDR3 comprises 15 residues. Here the CDR3 reads CASSAPDRGDYGYTF. DNA of the CDR3: TGTGCCAGCAGCGCCCCGGACAGGGGAGACTATGGCTACACCTTC.

This clone was detected only once. The gene calls are TRBV7-8 and TRBJ1-5; TRBD1 agrees at 7 bases. Germline V CDR1 and CDR2: SGHVS, FQNEAQ. The CDR3 runs 18 residues. The V and J ends lost 1 base and 2 bases, in that order; junction bases with no gene match: 11. In nucleotides, the CDR3 is TGTGCCAGCAGCTTAGGATACCGACAGGGACGGGGCAATCAGCCCCAGCATTTT. Translating gives CASSLGYRQGRGNQPQHF.

The chain uses TRBV11-2 and TRBJ2-2; D unresolved. V lost 1 base and J lost 2, with 5 bases in between. CDR1 and CDR2 from the germline V gene are SGHAT and FQNNGV. CDR3 size: 14 residues. The CDR3 protein is CASSLVLNTGELFF. Here the CDR3 DNA reads TGTGCCAGCAGCTTAGTCCTTAACACCGGGGAGCTGTTTTTT.

The chain uses TRBV29-1 and TRBJ2-5, with a tentative D call TRBD1 (6 bases). Per the germline V gene, CDR1 is SQVTM and CDR2 is ANQGSEA. V lost 1 base to trimming and J lost 3 bases, with 12 bases between them. CDR3 length: 14 amino acids. The CDR3 DNA sequence: TGCAGCGTTGAAGGTCCAGGGGTTGAAGAGACCCAGTACTTC. Translating gives CSVEGPGVEETQYF.

The CDR3 DNA is TGTGCCAGCAGTGCGGGGGGGCTAGCCAAAAACATTCAGTACTTC. Translation: CASSAGGLAKNIQYF. This chain joins TRBV25-1 and TRBJ2-4; 8 nucleotides align to TRBD2. This CDR3 contains 15 residues. CDR1 MGHDK and CDR2 SYGVNS come from the germline V gene. V dropped 4 bases and J dropped 0; count of bases not matched to a gene: 2.

This rearrangement joins TRBV7-2 to TRBJ2-2; the match to TRBD2 covers 10 bases. Trimming at V came to 5 bases and at J to 1 base, leaving 4 bases not matched to a gene. The CDR3 runs 16 residues. Germline V gives CDR1 SGHTA, CDR2 FQGNSA. CDR3 protein: CASSLGLAVNTGELFF. CDR3 sequence (DNA): TGTGCCAGCAGCCTCGGACTAGCGGTGAACACCGGGGAGCTGTTTTTT.

The gene calls are TRBV11-2 and TRBJ1-1; D perhaps matches TRBD1 (5 bases). Looked up from germline, CDR1 is SGHAT and CDR2 is FQNNGV. This CDR3 comprises 14 residues. Trimming took 6 bases from V and 8 from J, leaving 19 bases between them. CDR3 bases: TGTGCCAGCAGTTTCTTAAGGGGCCGGCCCGAAGCTTTCTTT. Translation: CASSFLRGRPEAFF.

The V call is TRBV5-4, the J call TRBJ2-3; D remains unclear. Between the trimmed V and J ends, which lost 2 bases and 2 bases, there was a span of 9 bases. This CDR3 is built from 14 residues. The germline gives CDR1 SGHNT, CDR2 YYREEE (reference sequence). The DNA for the CDR3 is TGTGCCAGCAGCTTTCAGGCCCCCACAGATACGCAGTATTTT. Protein sequence: CASSFQAPTDTQYF. The complete variable domain, with remaining parts taken from reference TRBV5-4 and TRBJ2-3, reads ETGVTQSPTHLIKTRGQQVTLRCSSQSGHNTVSWYQQALGQGPQFIFQYYREEENGRGNFPPRFSGLQFPNYSSELNVNALELDDSALYLCASSFQAPTDTQYFGPGTRLTVL.

The chain has TRBV25-1 and TRBJ2-7; 10 nucleotides match TRBD1. This CDR3 has 16 residues. Per germline, CDR1 MGHDK and CDR2 SYGVNS. With 0 bases clipped from V and 6 bases from J, the junction kept 8 bases outside the gene matches. The CDR3 protein is CASSEYYGQGGSEQYF. The DNA of the CDR3 is TGTGCCAGCAGTGAATATTACGGACAGGGGGGAAGCGAGCAGTACTTC.

V usage is TRBV6-4 and J usage is TRBJ2-3; 10 bases match TRBD2. CDR3 length equals 15 residues. V lost 5 bases, J lost 2 bases, and 4 bases stayed unmatched. CDR1 is MRHNA and CDR2 is SNTAGT in the germline V gene. The CDR3 DNA reads as TGTGCCAGCAGTTTGCTAGCGGGGGCCACAGATACGCAGTATTTT. It encodes CASSLLAGATDTQYF.